The TCR beta chain under discussion was sequenced for a study of OX40 agonist ivuxolimab in advanced cancers. This clone was counted a single time. The germline V gene has CDR1 LGHNA and CDR2 YSLEER. Germline trimming cut 2 bases from V and 1 base from J; bases unmatched to any gene: 8. CDR3 size: 17 residues. Measured with immunoSEQ multiplex PCR; TCRdb has only the in-frame clones, and not every one. The sample lists 40,000 or so clones; 92% were seen once. The sequence derives from an adult with an advanced solid tumor such as melanoma, head and neck, liver or kidney cancer. This specimen was CD4+ or CD8+ T cells sorted from blood, taken in a trial of the OX40 agonist ivuxolimab. The V call is TRBV4-3, the J call TRBJ2-1, with 7 nucleotides matching TRBD2. The CDR3 nucleotides read TGCGCCAGCAGCCAATCTAGCGGAGGGTGGTCCTACAATGAGCAGTTCTTC. Translation gives CASSQSSGGWSYNEQFF.